This T cell receptor beta chain appears in the sequencing data of a study of beta chain features in type 1 diabetes. General study points: It was possible that PCR favored shorter templates, equally so in patients and controls. Patients' naive, central memory and regulatory TCRB repertoires appeared more alike than those of healthy donors.

Germline loops: CDR1 LGHNT, CDR2 FRNRAP. With 7 bases removed from V and 7 bases from J, the gap between germline ends came to 13 bases. This CDR3 has 12 amino acids. Investigators reverse transcribed all isolated RNA, so they sequenced expressed TCRB transcripts. The method was immunoSEQ multiplex PCR; TCRdb's version includes in-frame clones alone and lacks a portion of them. The data contain hundreds of thousands of clones, approximately 31% of them singletons. For this clone: Its cognate antigen is unknown.

Material: naive CD4+ T cells from blood. The genes are TRBV12-5 and TRBJ1-1; no firm D call. The sequence was collected from a man between 18 and 35 years old in good health. The CDR3 DNA follows: TGTGCTAGTGCTTTCTCGTCAAATGAAGCTTTCTTT. This translates into CASAFSSNEAFF.